Following are 31 T cell receptor beta chains from one sample sequenced in a study of blood T cell repertoires in COVID-19. Profiled with immunoSEQ multiplex PCR; TCRdb holds only in-frame clones, not every one. The sample contains 250,000 or so clones, about 80% of which appear only once. The sequenced sample was peripheral blood. Every receptor here comes from a young man who had recovered from COVID-19.

This chain links TRBV18 with TRBJ2-1; 7 nucleotides line up with TRBD1. Germline V gene data show CDR1 as KGHSH and CDR2 as LQKENI. The V segment lost 6 bases and the J segment 9 bases; nucleotides outside the gene matches: 8. This CDR3 is built from 13 residues. The CDR3 DNA is TGTGCCAGCTCTCAAGACAGGGTCCCTGAGCAGTTCTTC. Translation gives CASSQDRVPEQFF.

The rearrangement uses TRBV3-1 (or the pseudogene TRBV3-2) and TRBJ1-2; possibly TRBD1 for D (5 bases). Germline CDR1 is LGHDT and CDR2 is YNNKEL (reference sequence). V shed 5 bases and J shed 7 bases, with 14 bases lying between them. This CDR3 has 13 residues. The CDR3 spells CASSSRGAIGYTF. The CDR3 DNA follows: TGTGCCAGCAGCTCCCGCGGGGCGATTGGCTACACCTTC.

The chain links TRBV6-5 to TRBJ2-7; TRBD1 agrees at 8 bases. The CDR3 runs to 13 residues. Trimming cost V 6 bases and J 6 bases; bases outside gene matches: 7. Germline CDR1 reads MNHEY; CDR2 reads SVGAGI. The CDR3: CASSRTGRGEQYF. Written as DNA, the CDR3 is TGTGCCAGCAGCCGGACAGGGAGAGGCGAGCAGTACTTC.

The chain recombines TRBV9 with TRBJ2-2; D remains unclear. V lost 0 bases and J 6 bases, leaving 9 bases between the germline ends. Germline V lookup: CDR1 SGDLS, CDR2 YYNGEE. The length of the CDR3 is 14 residues. CDR3 sequence reads: CASSVGQQAGELFF. The CDR3 DNA reads TGTGCCAGCAGCGTAGGACAACAAGCCGGGGAGCTGTTTTTT. Full variable domain (rest looked up from reference TRBV9 and TRBJ2-2): DSGVTQTPKHLITATGQRVTLRCSPRSGDLSVYWYQQSLDQGLQFLIQYYNGEERAKGNILERFSAQQFPDLHSELNLSSLELGDSALYFCASSVGQQAGELFFGEGSRLTVL.

J is TRBJ2-1 and V is TRBV5-6, with TRBD2 matching over 9 bases. Germline loops: CDR1 SGHDT, CDR2 YYEEEE. V gave up 1 base and J gave up 9 bases; unmatched junction bases: 8. This CDR3 is 15 amino acids long. Here the CDR3 DNA reads TGTGCCAGCAGCTTGAGAATAGCGGGGGTCGGTGAGCAGTTCTTC. It translates to CASSLRIAGVGEQFF.

The V call is TRBV28, the J call TRBJ1-1; D is ambiguous. Trimming shortened V by 5 bases and J by 0 bases, and 10 bases separated the two germline ends. Germline CDR1 MDHEN, CDR2 SYDVKM. The CDR3 length is 14 residues. Written as DNA, the CDR3 is TGTGCCAGCAGTCCGGGGAGCCTGAACACTGAAGCTTTCTTT. Protein sequence: CASSPGSLNTEAFF.

The gene calls are TRBV11-2 and TRBJ2-3; possibly TRBD2 for D (5 bases). The CDR3 is 12 residues long. V shed 7 bases and J shed 4 bases, with 9 bases lying between them. Germline CDR1 is SGHAT and CDR2 is FQNNGV. The CDR3 DNA sequence: TGTGCCAGCAAGGAGGCAGCAGATACGCAGTATTTT. The encoded protein is CASKEAADTQYF. Using reference TRBV11-2 and TRBJ2-3 for the parts outside the CDR3, the full variable domain is EAGVAQSPRYKIIEKRQSVAFWCNPISGHATLYWYQQILGQGPKLLIQFQNNGVVDDSQLPKDRFSAERLKGVDSTLKIQPAKLEDSAVYLCASKEAADTQYFGPGTRLTVL.

The chain carries TRBV7-6 and TRBJ2-1; 13 bases align to TRBD2. V shed 5 bases and J 7 bases; nucleotides not matched to a gene: 5. The CDR3 runs 15 residues. The V gene's germline CDR1 is SGHVS and CDR2 FNYEAQ. Written as DNA, the CDR3 is TGTGCCAGCAGCCCACTAGCGGGGGGGGAAAATGAGCAGTTCTTC. Its protein product is CASSPLAGGENEQFF.

Here the CDR3 reads CASSLTGAKGVNTEAFF. The CDR3 region has the DNA TGCGCCAGCAGCTTGACAGGAGCAAAGGGGGTGAACACTGAAGCTTTCTTT. This chain uses TRBV5-1 with TRBJ1-1; D possibly corresponds to TRBD1 (6 bases). Germline CDR1 SGHRS, CDR2 YFSETQ. V lost 1 base and J 0 bases, leaving 16 bases between the germline ends. CDR3 size: 17 residues. The complete variable domain, with remaining parts taken from reference TRBV5-1 and TRBJ1-1, reads KAGVTQTPRYLIKTRGQQVTLSCSPISGHRSVSWYQQTPGQGLQFLFEYFSETQRNKGNFPGRFSGRQFSNSRSEMNVSTLELGDSALYLCASSLTGAKGVNTEAFFGQGTRLTVV.

The chain links TRBV5-6 to TRBJ1-5; tentatively, D is TRBD1 (5 bases). This CDR3 has 13 amino acids. Germline lookup yields CDR1 SGHDT and CDR2 YYEEEE. The ends were cut back, 0 bases at V and 9 bases at J, with 10 bases in the middle. The CDR3 nucleotides read TGTGCCAGCAGCTTGGCAGGGCAAGGGCCCCAGCATTTT. This sequence encodes CASSLAGQGPQHF.

This chain uses TRBV6-5 with TRBJ1-2, with 10 nucleotides matching TRBD1. The germline CDR1 and CDR2 sequences are MNHEY and SVGAGI. The CDR3 consists of 15 residues. V was clipped by 5 bases and J by 1 base; unmatched bases: 4. CDR3 amino acids: CASSRTGGYNYGYTF. The CDR3 DNA is TGTGCCAGCAGTCGGACAGGGGGATATAACTATGGCTACACCTTC.

The chain joins TRBV10-3 to TRBJ2-3; 7 nucleotides align to TRBD2. The CDR3 spans 14 residues. V was clipped by 3 bases and J by 8 bases; unmatched bases: 8. Looked up from germline, CDR1 is ENHRY and CDR2 is SYGVKD. The CDR3 coding sequence is TGTGCCATCAGTGAAGCGGGGAACGCAGGTACGCAGTATTTT. It specifies CAISEAGNAGTQYF.

Concerning this clone itself: This may be a read error: a much more frequent sequence differs by one nucleotide. The chain has TRBV7-6 and TRBJ2-1, with 11 bases matching TRBD2. CDR3 length: 15 residues. The V gene end was trimmed by 5 bases and the J gene end by 2 bases; junction bases not matched to a gene: 2. The germline gives CDR1 SGHVS, CDR2 FNYEAQ. CDR3 in amino acids: CASSPTSGAYNEQFF. The CDR3, as DNA: TGTGCCAGCAGCCCGACTAGCGGGGCCTACAATGAGCAGTTCTTC.

CDR3 sequence: CASSADRSTEAFF. CDR3 nucleotide sequence: TGTGCCAGCAGTGCCGACAGGAGCACTGAAGCTTTCTTT. The rearrangement joins TRBV7-7 to TRBJ1-1, with D possibly TRBD1 on 6 matching bases. The CDR3 extends over 13 amino acids. Trimming took off 6 bases at V and 4 bases at J, with 12 bases between the two ends. The germline CDR1 and CDR2 sequences are SSHAT and FNYEAQ (reference sequence).

The rearrangement links TRBV6-1 to TRBJ1-1, with TRBD1 as a possible D gene (5 bases). Trimming shortened V by 3 bases and J by 2 bases, and 10 bases separated the two germline ends. From germline, CDR1 is MNHNS and CDR2 SASEGT. This CDR3 has 14 residues. In DNA form, the CDR3 reads TGTGCCAGCAGTGAGTTACAGGAAAACACTGAAGCTTTCTTT. This codes for CASSELQENTEAFF.

CDR3 loop: CASSRDRVGETQYF. CDR3 nucleotide sequence: TGTGCCAGCAGCCGGGACAGGGTGGGGGAGACCCAGTACTTC. V is TRBV3-1 (or the pseudogene TRBV3-2) and J is TRBJ2-5; 9 nucleotides align to TRBD1. Germline CDR1 reads LGHDT; CDR2 reads YNNKEL (reference sequence). The J segment lost 5 bases and the V segment lost 4 bases, leaving 5 bases of the junction unmatched. CDR3 size: 14 residues.

The rearrangement joins TRBV19 to TRBJ1-4; no firm D call. V shed 5 bases and J shed 2 bases, with 9 bases lying between them. The CDR3 loop spans 14 amino acids. The germline V gene has CDR1 LNHDA and CDR2 SQIVND (reference sequence). CDR3 protein: CASSDYGTNEKLFF. The CDR3 nucleotides read TGTGCCAGTAGTGATTACGGTACTAATGAAAAACTGTTTTTT.

V gene TRBV29-1 combines with J gene TRBJ1-1, with D possibly being TRBD1 (6 bases). Looked up from germline, CDR1 is SQVTM and CDR2 is ANQGSEA. The CDR3 is 13 residues long. Trimming removed 5 bases at V and 4 bases at J, with 14 bases between. This CDR3 reads CSVRQVLVTEAFF. The CDR3 DNA sequence: TGCAGCGTTAGACAGGTTTTGGTCACTGAAGCTTTCTTT. The whole variable domain, remainder taken from reference TRBV29-1 and TRBJ1-1, is SAVISQKPSRDICQRGTSLTIQCQVDSQVTMMFWYRQQPGQSLTLIATANQGSEATYESGFVIDKFPISRPNLTFSTLTVSNMSPEDSSIYLCSVRQVLVTEAFFGQGTRLTVV.

The chain couples TRBV7-9 to TRBJ2-1; no clear D. V was cut by 5 bases and J by 9 bases, with 11 bases left in between. The CDR3 consists of 12 residues. The V gene's germline CDR1 is SEHNR and CDR2 FQNEAQ (reference sequence). CDR3: CASSPPGGEQFF. The CDR3 bases are TGTGCCAGCAGCCCCCCCGGCGGTGAGCAGTTCTTC.

The V gene is TRBV6-4, the J gene TRBJ2-1; 9 bases map to TRBD2. CDR1 is MRHNA and CDR2 is SNTAGT in the germline V gene. V trimming: 5 bases; J trimming: 2 bases; junction bases outside the gene matches: 7. This CDR3 comprises 16 residues. CDR3 DNA sequence: TGTGCCAGCAGTACTGGCGGGGGGGCCGCCTACAATGAGCAGTTCTTC. This translates into CASSTGGGAAYNEQFF.

This chain uses TRBV13 with TRBJ2-7; 7 bases match TRBD2. V shed 4 bases, J shed 1 base, and the junction held 4 bases outside the gene matches. The CDR3 spans 14 residues. Germline values: CDR1 PRHDT, CDR2 FYEKMQ (reference sequence). In DNA form, the CDR3 reads TGTGCCAGCAGCTCAGCGGGGCGGTCCTACGAGCAGTACTTC. Translating gives CASSSAGRSYEQYF.

This chain links TRBV7-3 with TRBJ2-3, with TRBD2 matching over 14 bases. The CDR3 has 16 amino acids. V gave up 4 bases and J gave up 4 bases; unmatched junction bases: 4. The germline V gene has CDR1 SGHTA and CDR2 FQGTGA. The CDR3 DNA reads TGTGCCAGCAGCTCGACTAGCGGGGGGGCGTCAGATACGCAGTATTTT. This translates into CASSSTSGGASDTQYF. The entire variable domain, with the rest obtained from reference TRBV7-3 and TRBJ2-3, is as follows: GAGVSQTPSNKVTEKGKYVELRCDPISGHTALYWYRQSLGQGPEFLIYFQGTGAADDSGLPNDRFFAVRPEGSVSTLKIQRTERGDSAVYLCASSSTSGGASDTQYFGPGTRLTVL.

This clone was seen only a few times. The chain combines TRBV10-1 with TRBJ2-3; 9 positions match TRBD2. Trimming cost V 9 bases and J 4 bases; bases outside gene matches: 14. Germline CDR1 and CDR2: WNHNN and SYGVQD (reference sequence). The CDR3 has 16 residues. This CDR3 is CASHFRASGDPDTQYF. The CDR3 DNA is TGCGCCAGTCACTTCAGGGCTAGCGGGGATCCAGATACGCAGTATTTT.

A note on this clone: Other DNA sequences in this specimen translate into the identical CDR3. This chain connects TRBV5-1 to TRBJ2-1; 8 bases agree with TRBD2. The CDR3 length is 15 residues. After removal of 0 bases from V and 9 bases from J, the junction contained 8 bases not matched to a gene. Germline CDR1 reads SGHRS; CDR2 reads YFSETQ. Written as DNA, the CDR3 is TGCGCCAGCAGCTTGGGTCGGGGGGGCCCTAGTGAGCAGTTCTTC. This sequence encodes CASSLGRGGPSEQFF.

The V call is TRBV5-1, the J call TRBJ2-5, with D possibly matching TRBD2 (6 bases). Trimming cost V 2 bases and J 4 bases, with 15 bases left between them. Looked up from germline, CDR1 is SGHRS and CDR2 is YFSETQ. The CDR3 sequence is 15 residues long. The CDR3 sequence: CASSFGGTPPETQYF. DNA for the CDR3: TGCGCCAGCAGCTTCGGCGGGACCCCCCCAGAGACCCAGTACTTC.

The chain carries TRBV7-3 and TRBJ2-2; D is unclear. The ends were cut back, 2 bases at V and 6 bases at J, with 7 bases in the middle. The germline gives CDR1 SGHTA, CDR2 FQGTGA. The CDR3 has 13 residues. DNA for the CDR3: TGTGCCAGCAGCTTACTTGGCCCCGGGGAGCTGTTTTTT. Encoded protein: CASSLLGPGELFF.

This chain links TRBV5-1 with TRBJ2-7, with 9 bases matching TRBD1. J lost 12 bases, V lost 1 base, and 8 bases had no gene match. The CDR3 is 13 amino acids. CDR1 and CDR2 (germline): SGHRS, YFSETQ. CDR3 in DNA: TGCGCCAGCAGCTTGACAGGGGGCCCCGCGGGGTACTTC. It translates to CASSLTGGPAGYF.

The J gene is TRBJ2-2, the V gene TRBV10-3; TRBD1 agrees at 7 bases. V gave up 3 bases and J gave up 1 base; unmatched junction bases: 5. Germline values: CDR1 ENHRY, CDR2 SYGVKD. The CDR3 consists of 16 residues. The chain's CDR3 is CAISDRQGRNTGELFF. The CDR3 DNA reads as TGTGCCATCAGTGATAGACAGGGAAGGAACACCGGGGAGCTGTTTTTT.

This clone was detected only once. The chain carries TRBV27 and TRBJ2-2, with 8 bases lining up with TRBD1. J gave up 4 bases and V 2 bases, and 0 bases lay outside the gene matches. This CDR3 comprises 14 residues. The germline V gene encodes CDR1 MNHEY and CDR2 SMNVEV (reference sequence). CDR3 nucleotides: TGTGCCAGCAGTTTAACAGGGGGCACCGGGGAGCTGTTTTTT. Translating it yields CASSLTGGTGELFF.

In its sample, this clone was seen a few times. The V and J genes are TRBV4-1 and TRBJ2-3; D remains ambiguous. V dropped 3 bases and J dropped 2 bases, with 18 bases sitting between them. The CDR3 loop spans 17 amino acids. The germline gives CDR1 MGHRA, CDR2 YSYEKL. The CDR3 DNA follows: TGCGCCAGCAGCCACCATTCCCCTCCTAGTTCCACAGATACGCAGTATTTT. This encodes CASSHHSPPSSTDTQYF.

The rearrangement links TRBV24-1 to TRBJ2-1, with D possibly being TRBD1 (6 bases). CDR3 length: 13 residues. Germline V lookup: CDR1 KGHDR, CDR2 SFDVKD. V lost 4 bases, J lost 9 bases, and 12 bases lay in between. The CDR3 is CATSDPGATEQFF. For the CDR3, the DNA is TGTGCCACCAGTGACCCAGGGGCCACTGAGCAGTTCTTC.